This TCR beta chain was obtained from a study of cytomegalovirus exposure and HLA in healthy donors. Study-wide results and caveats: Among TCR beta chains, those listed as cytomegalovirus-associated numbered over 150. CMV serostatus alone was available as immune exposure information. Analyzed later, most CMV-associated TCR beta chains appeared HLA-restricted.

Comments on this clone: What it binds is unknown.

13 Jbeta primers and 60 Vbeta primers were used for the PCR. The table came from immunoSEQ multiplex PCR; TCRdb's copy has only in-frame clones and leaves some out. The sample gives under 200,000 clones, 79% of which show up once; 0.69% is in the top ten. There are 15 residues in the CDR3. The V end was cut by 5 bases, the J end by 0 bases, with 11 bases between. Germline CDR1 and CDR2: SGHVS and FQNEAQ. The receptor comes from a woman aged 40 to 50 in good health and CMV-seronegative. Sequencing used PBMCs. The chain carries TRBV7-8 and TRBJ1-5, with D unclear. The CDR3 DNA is TGTGCCAGCAGCCCTAACTTTAATAGCAATCAGCCCCAGCATTTT. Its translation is CASSPNFNSNQPQHF.